The rows below give T cell receptor beta chains drawn from one sample of a study of blood T cell repertoires in COVID-19. Assay used: immunoSEQ multiplex PCR; TCRdb lists only in-frame clones, some missing. The sample comprises roughly 260,000 clones, 70% to 90% of which are singletons, and 2.1% rests with the top ten. Sequenced sample: peripheral blood. The receptors were sampled from a woman between 40 and 50 years old who had recovered from COVID-19. Each CDR3 is given with its conserved first and last residue. The order of the fields is CDR3 DNA, CDR3 protein, J gene, V gene, D gene, clone size. D genes are given only for firm matches. Some rows mark clone size as missing; the rest say once, few, many or name a class of expanded clone.

TGCGCCAGCAGCTTGGCGCTAGCGGGAGGTCCCTATAACTCCTACGAGCAGTACTTC	CASSLALAGGPYNSYEQYF	TRBJ2-7	TRBV5-1	TRBD2	-
TGTGCCAGCAGCCGGGCCGCAGGGCACAATGAGCAGTTCTTC	CASSRAAGHNEQFF	TRBJ2-1	TRBV5-6	-	-
TGTGCCAGCAGTTATTGGGGGGATCTCTACGAGCAGTACTTC	CASSYWGDLYEQYF	TRBJ2-7	TRBV6-2/TRBV6-3	-	-
TGTGCCAGTAAGAGACAGGGGGTTCAGCCCCAGCATTTT	CASKRQGVQPQHF	TRBJ1-5	TRBV19	TRBD1	few
TGTGCCAGCAGTCCTCTCGGGACAGAACAAGAGACCCAGTACTTC	CASSPLGTEQETQYF	TRBJ2-5	TRBV2	TRBD1	-
TGTGCCAGCAGCTTAAGGGGGAGCCGGAATGAGCAGTTCTTC	CASSLRGSRNEQFF	TRBJ2-1	TRBV7-8	-	-
TGTGCCAGCAGCTTATTGTCTAGAGCAGGGAGGACTGAAGCTTTCTTT	CASSLLSRAGRTEAFF	TRBJ1-1	TRBV7-6	-	-
TGTGCCATCAGTTCCGCGGGGGGCCTAAACAATGAGCAGTTCTTC	CAISSAGGLNNEQFF	TRBJ2-1	TRBV10-3	TRBD2	-
TGTGCCAGCAGCCACGGACAGGGGCGCACAGATACGCAGTATTTT	CASSHGQGRTDTQYF	TRBJ2-3	TRBV7-3	TRBD1	-
TGTGCCAGCAGCCAGGTTAGATCCACAGATACGCAGTATTTT	CASSQVRSTDTQYF	TRBJ2-3	TRBV3-1/TRBV3-2	-	-
TGTGCCAGTAGTCTACGGACAGTCTCTGGAAACACCATATATTTT	CASSLRTVSGNTIYF	TRBJ1-3	TRBV19	-	-
TGTGCCAGCAGTCATAGGGACAGGGGGCTCAGCTACACCTTC	CASSHRDRGLSYTF	TRBJ1-2	TRBV28	TRBD1	-
TGTGCCAGCACTAGCGGGGGGAGCACAGATACGCAGTATTTT	CASTSGGSTDTQYF	TRBJ2-3	TRBV9	TRBD2	-
TGCGCCAGCAGCTTGGAGGCGAGGAGCTCCTACGAGCAGTACTTC	CASSLEARSSYEQYF	TRBJ2-7	TRBV5-1	-	-
TGTGCCAGCAGTGAAAGGACAGGGGTCCCAGAGACCCAGTACTTC	CASSERTGVPETQYF	TRBJ2-5	TRBV6-1	TRBD1	-
TGTGCCAGCAATCGCGGGAGCACAGATACGCAGTATTTT	CASNRGSTDTQYF	TRBJ2-3	TRBV27	-	-
TGTGCCTGGAGTCGGGGTCAGGGGAGCTATGGCTACACCTTC	CAWSRGQGSYGYTF	TRBJ1-2	TRBV30	-	-
TGTGCCAGCAGTTACCGTAGGTCGGGACTAGCGGGTAGCTCCTACGAGCAGTACTTC	CASSYRRSGLAGSSYEQYF	TRBJ2-7	TRBV6-2/TRBV6-3	TRBD2	-
TGTGCCAGCAGTTTAAAGGCAGGGGTAGCTGGTCAGCCCCAGCATTTT	CASSLKAGVAGQPQHF	TRBJ1-5	TRBV27	-	-
TGTGCCAGCAGCTCGCTCGGACTAGCCCCTCAGTTCTTC	CASSSLGLAPQFF	TRBJ2-1	TRBV11-2	TRBD2	-
TGTGCCAGCTCACCGACGGGAGAAGGCCAAGAGACCCAGTACTTC	CASSPTGEGQETQYF	TRBJ2-5	TRBV18	-	-
TGTGCCAGCAGCCCCTACAGTTACAATGAGCAGTTCTTC	CASSPYSYNEQFF	TRBJ2-1	TRBV14	-	-
TGTGCCAGCAGTTTAAGGACACCCATAGGGGATGGCTACACCTTC	CASSLRTPIGDGYTF	TRBJ1-2	TRBV28	-	-
TGCAGCGTGGATAGCCCTGGGGAAAAACTGTTTTTT	CSVDSPGEKLFF	TRBJ1-4	TRBV29-1	-	-
TGTGCCAGCAGAACGGGGAACTACAATGAGCAGTTCTTC	CASRTGNYNEQFF	TRBJ2-1	TRBV7-2	-	-
TGTGCCAGCAGCCAAGGGGGCGGGGGGGCAGATACGCAGTATTTT	CASSQGGGGADTQYF	TRBJ2-3	TRBV4-2	TRBD2	-
TGTGCCACCAGCAGAGATCATGGGGGGGTCACCGCCAAAAACATTCAGTACTTC	CATSRDHGGVTAKNIQYF	TRBJ2-4	TRBV15	TRBD2	-
TGTGCCAGTAGAAAAACCGGGACAGTTTACAATGAGCAGTTCTTC	CASRKTGTVYNEQFF	TRBJ2-1	TRBV19	TRBD1	-
TGTGCCAGCAGTTTACAGGGGTTCTTTGGCTACACCTTC	CASSLQGFFGYTF	TRBJ1-2	TRBV6-2/TRBV6-3	TRBD1	-
TGTGCCAGTAGTACAGCCCAGGGGCGTGGGCAGCCCCAGCATTTT	CASSTAQGRGQPQHF	TRBJ1-5	TRBV19	-	-
TGTGCCAGCAGTCCGACAGGGCGATACGAGCAGTACTTC	CASSPTGRYEQYF	TRBJ2-7	TRBV6-2/TRBV6-3	TRBD1	-
TGTGCCAGCAGCTTAGAACGGGTTAATTCACCCCTCCACTTT	CASSLERVNSPLHF	TRBJ1-6	TRBV7-2	-	-
TGTGCCAGCTCACCAGACATGAGCAATGAGCAGTTCTTC	CASSPDMSNEQFF	TRBJ2-1	TRBV18	-	once
TGTGCCAGCAGCTCGGGACAGGCAGATTCCTATGGCTACACCTTC	CASSSGQADSYGYTF	TRBJ1-2	TRBV5-5	TRBD1	once
TGTGCCAGCAGTACTAGCGGGCGGGTCCCCGAGATCAAATTT	CASSTSGRVPEIKF	TRBJ2-3	TRBV28	TRBD2	-
TGCAGCGTTGCGAGCGGGATTGAGCAGTTCTTC	CSVASGIEQFF	TRBJ2-1	TRBV29-1	TRBD2	-
TGTGCCAGCAGCAAAGGCCGGGGACTGATCTATTCCTACGAGCAGTACTTC	CASSKGRGLIYSYEQYF	TRBJ2-7	TRBV21-1	-	-
TGTGCCAGTTTCAGGGATTTGCCTGGCTACACCTTC	CASFRDLPGYTF	TRBJ1-2	TRBV28	-	-
TGTGCCAGCAGCCTAGCGGGGGGCCTCTACGAGCAGTACTTC	CASSLAGGLYEQYF	TRBJ2-7	TRBV28	TRBD2	-
TGTGCCAGCTCACCTGACGCGGGGGGGAATGGCTACACCTTC	CASSPDAGGNGYTF	TRBJ1-2	TRBV18	-	-
TGTGCCAGCAGTTTCGGTTGGGAGGGAGGGCGCAATCAGCCCCAGCATTTT	CASSFGWEGGRNQPQHF	TRBJ1-5	TRBV27	-	few